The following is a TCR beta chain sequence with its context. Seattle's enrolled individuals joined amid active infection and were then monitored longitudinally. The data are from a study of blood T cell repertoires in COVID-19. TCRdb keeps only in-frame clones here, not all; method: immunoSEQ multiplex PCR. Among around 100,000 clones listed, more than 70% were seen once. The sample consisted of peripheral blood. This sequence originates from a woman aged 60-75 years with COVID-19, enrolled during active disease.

In DNA, the CDR3 is TGTGCCAGCAGCCTTCGGGGGGGGGAGAACACTGAAGCTTTCTTT. This gives the protein CASSLRGGENTEAFF. The chain couples TRBV6-6 to TRBJ1-1, with D possibly being TRBD1 (5 bases). V lost 6 bases, J lost 1 base, and 15 bases lay in between. CDR1 and CDR2 (germline): MNHNY, SVGAGI (reference sequence). The CDR3 sequence is 15 residues long.